This T cell receptor beta chain originates from a study of CD8+ T cells in alopecia areata (dated by TCRdb to the late 2010s). Broadly, across the study: The treated patients took part in an open-label pilot trial in which moderate-to-severe alopecia areata was treated with oral tofacitinib at 5 to 10 mg twice daily. Patients stayed on tofacitinib for 6 to 18 months and then had 6 months of follow-up off drug so that delayed response and recurrence could be assessed. High-throughput TCRbeta sequencing was used to examine T cell clonal expansion in alopecia areata in both the C3H/HeJ mouse model and human patients. Scalp tissue and sorted CD4+ and CD8+ peripheral blood T cells from patchy and totalis/universalis alopecia areata patients and from healthy controls were covered by human TCRbeta sequencing. Tofacitinib-treated patients had biopsies at baseline and at 4 and 24 weeks of treatment, with a later scalp biopsy in several patients. Scalp clonality was compared across normal scalp (n=4), patchy alopecia areata scalp (n=8), and alopecia totalis/universalis scalp (n=8). The RNA source kit depended on sample type: the PAXgene miRNA kit for fixed scalp, the miRNeasy kit for PBMCs, and the RNeasy kit for mouse skin. immunoSEQ multiplex PCR using 35 Vbeta forward primers and 13 Jbeta reverse primers was used to amplify TCRbeta CDR3 regions.

Explained via the paper, the time point label denotes: baseline before oral tofacitinib. Lesional scalp punch biopsies and peripheral blood were obtained from alopecia areata patients. After PBMCs were isolated by density centrifugation and stained for CD3, CD4 and CD8, a FACSAria was used to sort CD4+ and CD8+ T cells. Details on this clone: Its antigen has not been determined. Base qualities are not at hand, and no much larger clone is one base apart.

From the germline V gene, CDR1 is SQVTM and CDR2 is ANQGSEA. From the cysteine up to the phenylalanine, the CDR3 has a length of 13 residues. The CDR3 DNA has 39 bases and is translated from base 1. Between the V and J ends, shortened by 6 bases and 1 base respectively, the junction contains 12 bases. Preparation of the library involved the immunoSEQ multiplex PCR assay. RNA was extracted from all samples and reverse transcribed into cDNA, which served as template for TCR sequencing. SuperScript III was used for first-strand cDNA synthesis, primed with a 2:1 mix of oligo-dT and random hexamers. A synthetic immune receptor repertoire was used to gauge amplification bias, and whatever bias remained was removed computationally. In the paper's pipeline: Raw reads were preprocessed to remove errors, and CDR3 was defined by IMGT conventions from the conserved cysteine to phenylalanine. Clonality was calculated as 1 minus Shannon entropy normalized by log2 of the number of productive unique TCRs. CD4 or CD8 identity of scalp clones was inferred by cross-referencing scalp TCRbeta sequences with sorted blood CD4 and CD8 repertoires. The source is immuneACCESS, and TCRdb retained only in-frame sequences with V and J called. Part of the clones is not carried over; for the studies checked, unresolved V genes explain less than half of this, and the remainder is unexplained. The V and J calls and clone size come from that table; D and trimming were worked out from the DNA. This sample lists roughly 180,000 clones; around 63% were detected once. Roughly 1.7% of the sample is held by the ten biggest clonotypes.

Broader findings and caveats from the paper: Shared TCR sequences between patients were less evident than in mice, which may be partly attributable to HLA diversity in the patient population. Scalp TCR repertoire analysis is complicated because resident alphabeta T cells in normal human skin are also sequenced, whereas mouse skin is dominated by gammadelta T cells. Higher clonality and more expanded CD8+ clones were observed in lesional scalp than in normal scalp, particularly in alopecia totalis/universalis, a finding suggestive of antigenic drive.

This chain is built from TRBV29-1 and TRBJ1-1; the D gene identity is not certain. This specimen was CD4+ T cells sorted from blood, taken at week 0. This clonotype was obtained from a human donor with alopecia areata. The CDR3 has the sequence CSVLTMGNTEAFF. The sequence in DNA is TGCAGCGTGTTGACGATGGGGAACACTGAAGCTTTCTTT.